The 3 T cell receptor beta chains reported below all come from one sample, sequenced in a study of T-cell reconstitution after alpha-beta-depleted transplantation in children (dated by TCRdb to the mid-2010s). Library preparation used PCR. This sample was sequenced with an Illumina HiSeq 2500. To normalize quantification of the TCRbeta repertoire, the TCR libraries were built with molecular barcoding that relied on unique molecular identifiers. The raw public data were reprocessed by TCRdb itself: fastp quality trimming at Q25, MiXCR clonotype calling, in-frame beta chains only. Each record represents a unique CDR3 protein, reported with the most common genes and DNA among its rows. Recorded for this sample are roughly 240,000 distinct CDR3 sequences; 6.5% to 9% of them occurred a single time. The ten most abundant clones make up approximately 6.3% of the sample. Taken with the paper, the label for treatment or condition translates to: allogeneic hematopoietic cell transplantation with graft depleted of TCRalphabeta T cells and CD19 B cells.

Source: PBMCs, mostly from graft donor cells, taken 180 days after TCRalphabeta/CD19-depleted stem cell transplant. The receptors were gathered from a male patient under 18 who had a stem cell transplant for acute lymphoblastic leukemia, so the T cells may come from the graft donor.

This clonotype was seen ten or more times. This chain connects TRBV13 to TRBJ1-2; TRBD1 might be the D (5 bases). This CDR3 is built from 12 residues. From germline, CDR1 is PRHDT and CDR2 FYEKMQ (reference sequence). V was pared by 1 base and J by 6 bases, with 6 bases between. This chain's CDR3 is CASSLVQDGYTF. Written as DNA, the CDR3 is TGTGCCAGCAGCTTAGTACAGGATGGCTACACCTTC.

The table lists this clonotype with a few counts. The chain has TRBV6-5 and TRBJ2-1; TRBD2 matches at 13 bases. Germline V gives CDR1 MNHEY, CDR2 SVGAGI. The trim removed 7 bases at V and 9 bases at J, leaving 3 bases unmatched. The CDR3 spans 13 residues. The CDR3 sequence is CASTRTSGGEQFF. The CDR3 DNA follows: TGTGCCAGCACCCGGACTAGCGGGGGTGAGCAGTTCTTC.

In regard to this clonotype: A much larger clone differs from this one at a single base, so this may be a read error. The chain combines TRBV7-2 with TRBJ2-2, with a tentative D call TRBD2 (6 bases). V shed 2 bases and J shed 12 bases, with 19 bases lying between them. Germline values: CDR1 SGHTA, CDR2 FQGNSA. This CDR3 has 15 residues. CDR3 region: CASSLSGEVRGKLFF. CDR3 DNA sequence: TGTGCCAGCAGCTTATCGGGGGAGGTCCGGGGGAAGCTGTTTTTT.